This paragraph covers one TCR beta chain sequence. Profiling relied on immunoSEQ multiplex PCR, and the TCRdb table lists in-frame clones only, not all of them. The sample has about 220,000 clones, about 85% seen once; the top ten hold more than 2.5%. This entry comes from a study of blood T cell repertoires in COVID-19. Cohort 3 donors counted as recovered after two negative PCRs, clearance, or resolved symptoms. Trimming removed 4 bases at V and 0 bases at J, with 10 bases between. The CDR3 sequence is 14 residues long. Germline CDR1 reads SGHRS; CDR2 reads YFSETQ. The source material was PBMCs or T cells enriched from blood (not recorded which). The genes are TRBV5-1 and TRBJ1-1; D remains unclear. This sequence originates from a woman in her thirties who had recovered from COVID-19. CDR3 nucleotide sequence: TGCGCCAGCAGCCCGAGGAGGTTGAACACTGAAGCTTTCTTT. It yields the protein CASSPRRLNTEAFF.